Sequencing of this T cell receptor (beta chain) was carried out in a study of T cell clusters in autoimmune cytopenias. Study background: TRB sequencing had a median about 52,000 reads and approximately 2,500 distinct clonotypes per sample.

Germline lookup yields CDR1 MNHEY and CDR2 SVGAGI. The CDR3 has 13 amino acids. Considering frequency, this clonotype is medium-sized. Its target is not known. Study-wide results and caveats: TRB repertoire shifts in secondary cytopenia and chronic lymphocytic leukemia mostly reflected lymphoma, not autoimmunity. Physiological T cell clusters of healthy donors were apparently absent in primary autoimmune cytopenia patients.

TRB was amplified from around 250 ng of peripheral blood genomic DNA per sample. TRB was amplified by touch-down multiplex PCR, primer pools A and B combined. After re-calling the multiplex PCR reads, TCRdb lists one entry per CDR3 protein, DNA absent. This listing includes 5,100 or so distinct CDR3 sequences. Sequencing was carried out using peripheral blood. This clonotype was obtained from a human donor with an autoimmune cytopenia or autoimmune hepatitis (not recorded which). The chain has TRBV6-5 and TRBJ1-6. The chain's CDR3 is CASSYTEGSPLHF.